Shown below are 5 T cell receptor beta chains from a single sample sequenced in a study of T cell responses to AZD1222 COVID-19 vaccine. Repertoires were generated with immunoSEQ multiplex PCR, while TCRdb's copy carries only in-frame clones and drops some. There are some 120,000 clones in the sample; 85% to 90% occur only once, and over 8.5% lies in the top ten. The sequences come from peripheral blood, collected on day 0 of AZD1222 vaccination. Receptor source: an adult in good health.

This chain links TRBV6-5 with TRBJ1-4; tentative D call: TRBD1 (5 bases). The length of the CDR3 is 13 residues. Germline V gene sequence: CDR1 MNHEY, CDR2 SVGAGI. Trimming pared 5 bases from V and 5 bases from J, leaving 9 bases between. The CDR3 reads CASSRGGNEKLFF. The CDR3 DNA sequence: TGTGCCAGCAGTCGGGGGGGGAATGAAAAACTGTTTTTT.

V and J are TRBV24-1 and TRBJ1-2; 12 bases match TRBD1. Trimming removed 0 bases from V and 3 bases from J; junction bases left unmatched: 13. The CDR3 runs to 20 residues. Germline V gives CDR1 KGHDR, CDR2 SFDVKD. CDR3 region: CATSDLRPGTGGRDHYGYTF. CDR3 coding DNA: TGTGCCACCAGTGATTTGCGGCCAGGGACAGGGGGCAGAGATCACTATGGCTACACCTTC.

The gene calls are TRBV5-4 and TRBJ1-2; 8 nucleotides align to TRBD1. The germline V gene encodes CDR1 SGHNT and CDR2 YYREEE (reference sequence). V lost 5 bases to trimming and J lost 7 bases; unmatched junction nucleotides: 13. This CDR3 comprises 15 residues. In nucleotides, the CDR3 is TGTGCCAGCAGAGGGGGGACAGGTCTAGTTGGTGGCTACACCTTC. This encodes CASRGGTGLVGGYTF.

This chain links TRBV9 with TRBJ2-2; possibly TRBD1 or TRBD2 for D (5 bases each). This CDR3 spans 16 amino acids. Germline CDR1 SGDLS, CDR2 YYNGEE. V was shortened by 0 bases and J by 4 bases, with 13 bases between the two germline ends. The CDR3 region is CASSVATGPSTGELFF. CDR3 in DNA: TGTGCCAGCAGCGTAGCTACGGGACCGAGCACCGGGGAGCTGTTTTTT.

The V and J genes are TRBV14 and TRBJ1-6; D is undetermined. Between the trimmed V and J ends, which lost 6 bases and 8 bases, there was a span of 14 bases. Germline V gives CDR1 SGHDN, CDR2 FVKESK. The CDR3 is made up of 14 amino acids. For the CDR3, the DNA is TGTGCCAGCAGAGAGCAAAGAGGGCATTCACCCCTCCACTTT. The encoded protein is CASREQRGHSPLHF.